A single sample is the source of the 23 T cell receptor beta chains below, sequenced in a study of cytomegalovirus exposure and HLA in healthy donors. Primers included in the PCR were 60 Vbeta and 13 Jbeta primers. Measured with immunoSEQ multiplex PCR; TCRdb has only the in-frame clones, and not every one. The table includes about 160,000 clones, about 71% detected once. The sample was PBMCs. The source is a woman aged 25 to 39 in good health and CMV-seronegative.

This clone has a handful of counts. A junction end diverges from the germline sequence, so it may reflect a read error. J is TRBJ1-4 and V is TRBV7-9; 7 nucleotides line up with TRBD1. This CDR3 is built from 11 residues. The germline CDR1 and CDR2 sequences are SEHNR and FQNEAQ (reference sequence). The CDR3 DNA reads TGTGCCAGCAGCTTAGAGGGACAGCCCGTTTTT. Translated: CASSLEGQPVF.

The chain joins TRBV7-9 to TRBJ1-1, with 7 bases fitting TRBD1. The CDR3 consists of 17 residues. Germline CDR1 is SEHNR and CDR2 is FQNEAQ (reference sequence). The V gene end was trimmed by 1 base and the J gene end by 0 bases; junction bases not matched to a gene: 8. The CDR3 sequence: CASSLGRGILVNTEAFF. CDR3 nucleotide sequence: TGTGCCAGCAGCTTAGGCAGGGGGATACTTGTGAACACTGAAGCTTTCTTT.

The chain couples TRBV11-3 to TRBJ2-2, with no clear D. Germline V CDR1 and CDR2: SGHNT, YENEEA. V lost 1 base, J lost 5 bases, and 11 bases lay in between. CDR3 length: 15 amino acids. CDR3 nucleotide sequence: TGTGCCAGCAGCTTAGGGCTAGGCGAAACCGGGGAGCTGTTTTTT. As protein: CASSLGLGETGELFF.

The J gene is TRBJ2-3, the V gene TRBV4-2, with 10 bases fitting TRBD1. V was clipped by 4 bases and J by 1 base; unmatched bases: 5. The CDR3 contains 16 residues. Germline CDR1 is LGHNA and CDR2 is YNFKEQ. CDR3 coding DNA: TGTGCCAGCAGCCCGGCAGGGACAGGGGGCACAGATACGCAGTATTTT. Residues: CASSPAGTGGTDTQYF.

V usage is TRBV14 and J usage is TRBJ2-1; TRBD2 matches at 10 bases. The junction had 6 bases not matched to a gene; V was cut back by 4 bases and J by 3 bases. Germline V gene sequence: CDR1 SGHDN, CDR2 FVKESK. The CDR3 spans 16 residues. As DNA, the CDR3 is TGTGCCAGCAGCCCCGGACTAGCGGTAGTCTACAATGAGCAGTTCTTC. It translates to CASSPGLAVVYNEQFF.

Sample share makes this clone medium-sized (0.01 to 0.1%). The rearrangement uses TRBV19 and TRBJ2-2; D is ambiguous. This CDR3 has 15 amino acids. The V and J ends lost 5 bases and 6 bases respectively, with 16 bases between them. Looked up from germline, CDR1 is LNHDA and CDR2 is SQIVND (reference sequence). The CDR3 region has the DNA TGTGCCAGTAGTCCAATAGTTGAGCTCGCCGGGGAGCTGTTTTTT. Protein product: CASSPIVELAGELFF.

V gene TRBV9 combines with J gene TRBJ2-7; D is uncertain. Deletions cut 0 bases from V and 0 bases from J, with 16 bases between. CDR1 and CDR2 from the germline V gene are SGDLS and YYNGEE. This CDR3 has 17 residues. CDR3 region: CASSVGAARELSYEQYF. In DNA, the CDR3 is TGTGCCAGCAGCGTAGGGGCAGCAAGAGAGCTCTCCTACGAGCAGTACTTC.

In this sample, this clone turned up a few times. This chain links TRBV28 with TRBJ1-1; no definite D call. This CDR3 is 12 amino acids long. The V end was cut by 1 base, the J end by 5 bases, with 5 bases between. Germline values: CDR1 MDHEN, CDR2 SYDVKM. The CDR3 bases are TGTGCCAGCAGTTTATTGAGGACTGAAGCTTTCTTT. This encodes CASSLLRTEAFF.

This chain links TRBV7-2 with TRBJ2-6, with 10 bases aligning to TRBD1. This CDR3 contains 17 residues. CDR1 is SGHTA, CDR2 FQGNSA, per germline. V lost 5 bases to trimming and J lost 1 base; unmatched junction nucleotides: 5. The CDR3 sequence: CASSAGQGRSGANVLTF. CDR3 in DNA: TGTGCCAGCAGCGCGGGACAGGGGAGGTCTGGGGCCAACGTCCTGACTTTC.

The genes are TRBV6-1 and TRBJ1-1; the match to TRBD1 covers 7 bases. Germline CDR1 MNHNS, CDR2 SASEGT. V was clipped by 9 bases and J by 2 bases; unmatched bases: 9. This CDR3 has 14 residues. This chain's CDR3 is CASIETGINTEAFF. In DNA form, the CDR3 reads TGTGCCAGTATTGAGACAGGGATAAACACTGAAGCTTTCTTT.

This clone was picked up a small number of times. The V call is TRBV2, the J call TRBJ1-2, with D possibly TRBD1 on 5 matching bases. The CDR3 spans 13 residues. Trimming stripped 10 bases from V and 4 bases from J, with 16 bases between. The germline gives CDR1 SNHLY, CDR2 FYNNEI. CDR3 in DNA: TGTGCCATAACGGTGGGGGGTGCCTATGGCTACACCTTC. This codes for CAITVGGAYGYTF. Drawing the rest from reference TRBV2 and TRBJ1-2, the complete variable domain is EPEVTQTPSHQVTQMGQEVILRCVPISNHLYFYWYRQILGQKVEFLVSFYNNEISEKSEIFDDQFSVERPDGSNFTLKIRSTKLEDSAMYFCAITVGGAYGYTFGSGTRLTVV.

On this clone: The junction departs from germline at one end; a sequencing error may be responsible. The chain recombines TRBV7-9 with TRBJ2-6; 8 bases agree with TRBD1. CDR3 length: 18 amino acids. Per germline, CDR1 SEHNR and CDR2 FQNEAQ (reference sequence). Here the CDR3 reads CSSSPTTGGVPGANVLTF. DNA for the CDR3: TGTTCCAGCAGCCCCACAACAGGGGGAGTGCCTGGGGCCAACGTCCTGACTTTC.

The CDR3 is CASSGASNYGYTF. CDR3 nucleotides: TGTGCCAGCAGCGGCGCATCCAACTATGGCTACACCTTC. V and J are TRBV9 and TRBJ1-2; D is uncertain. Deletions cut 3 bases from V and 2 bases from J, with 8 bases between. CDR3 size: 13 residues. From germline, CDR1 is SGDLS and CDR2 YYNGEE.

The CDR3 protein is CASSLLGTSQETQYF. In DNA form, the CDR3 reads TGTGCCAGCAGCTTGCTTGGGACTAGCCAGGAGACCCAGTACTTC. V gene TRBV5-6 combines with J gene TRBJ2-5; 9 positions agree with TRBD2. Germline trimming cut 1 base from V and 5 bases from J; bases unmatched to any gene: 6. Germline CDR1 is SGHDT and CDR2 is YYEEEE. The CDR3 contains 15 residues.

This clone was recorded a few times. The rearrangement joins TRBV7-8 to TRBJ2-2, with no clear D. The germline CDR1 and CDR2 sequences are SGHVS and FQNEAQ. The CDR3 loop spans 17 amino acids. The V and J ends lost 5 bases and 3 bases respectively, with 19 bases between them. The DNA of the CDR3 is TGTGCCAGCAGCGGGCCTACTGGCGAACCCTACACCGGGGAGCTGTTTTTT. It specifies CASSGPTGEPYTGELFF.

J is TRBJ2-1 and V is TRBV6-6; 8 nucleotides line up with TRBD1. The CDR3 has 16 amino acids. Unmatched junction bases numbered 9, after V lost 1 base and J lost 7 bases. The germline gives CDR1 MNHNY, CDR2 SVGAGI (reference sequence). The chain's CDR3 is CASSYLYRGTGNEQFF. The CDR3, as DNA: TGTGCCAGCAGTTACTTATACAGGGGGACAGGTAATGAGCAGTTCTTC.

This chain uses TRBV6-5 with TRBJ2-2, with TRBD1 matching 7 bases. Germline V gene sequence: CDR1 MNHEY, CDR2 SVGAGI. The trim removed 6 bases at V and 5 bases at J, leaving 3 bases unmatched. The CDR3 has 13 amino acids. CDR3 sequence reads: CASRKQGTGELFF. CDR3 bases: TGTGCCAGCAGAAAACAGGGGACCGGGGAGCTGTTTTTT.

CDR3 coding DNA: TGTGCCAGCAGTTTAGCCAGTTATAGCAATCAGCCCCAGCATTTT. This translates into CASSLASYSNQPQHF. V usage is TRBV28 and J usage is TRBJ1-5; the D is unclear. Per the germline V gene, CDR1 is MDHEN and CDR2 is SYDVKM. Trimming left V 2 bases short and J 0 bases short, with 8 bases between. The CDR3 runs to 15 residues.

The chain combines TRBV6-5 with TRBJ2-1; D possibly corresponds to TRBD1 (6 bases). Trimming took 2 bases from V and 4 from J, leaving 9 bases between them. The CDR3 covers 14 residues. Germline CDR1 reads MNHEY; CDR2 reads SVGAGI. CDR3 protein: CASSYGTNYNEQFF. The CDR3 DNA is TGTGCCAGCAGTTACGGGACAAATTACAATGAGCAGTTCTTC.

This chain joins TRBV18 and TRBJ1-6; 7 bases agree with TRBD1. The junction had 5 bases not matched to a gene; V was cut back by 3 bases and J by 9 bases. CDR3 length equals 14 residues. CDR1 KGHSH and CDR2 LQKENI come from the germline V gene. In DNA form, the CDR3 reads TGTGCCAGCTCACCTCGACAGGGAGGTTCACCCCTCCACTTT. Translating gives CASSPRQGGSPLHF. Using reference TRBV18 and TRBJ1-6 for the parts outside the CDR3, the full variable domain is NAGVMQNPRHLVRRRGQEARLRCSPMKGHSHVYWYRQLPEEGLKFMVYLQKENIIDESGMPKERFSAEFPKEGPSILRIQQVVRGDSAAYFCASSPRQGGSPLHFGNGTRLTVT.

The chain recombines TRBV18 with TRBJ2-3; D is unclear. Germline CDR1 reads KGHSH; CDR2 reads LQKENI. V was pared by 3 bases and J by 1 base, with 17 bases between. The CDR3 runs 17 residues. CDR3 DNA sequence: TGTGCCAGCTCACCTTTCTCATCCGGGTGGGGCACAGATACGCAGTATTTT. Translating it yields CASSPFSSGWGTDTQYF.

The V and J genes are TRBV7-2 and TRBJ1-3; possibly TRBD1 for D (5 bases). The germline V gene encodes CDR1 SGHTA and CDR2 FQGNSA. V was shortened by 2 bases and J by 1 base, with 9 bases between the two germline ends. There are 15 residues in the CDR3. For the CDR3, the DNA is TGTGCCAGCAGCTTAACAGGACGGTCTGGAAACACCATATATTTT. It codes for CASSLTGRSGNTIYF.

This clone was seen a few times. The chain uses TRBV7-9 and TRBJ2-1; D ambiguous. V shed 5 bases and J shed 9 bases, with 11 bases lying between them. The germline V gene encodes CDR1 SEHNR and CDR2 FQNEAQ (reference sequence). There are 12 residues in the CDR3. For the CDR3, the DNA is TGTGCCAGCAGCCAAACGGAGTTTGAGCAGTTCTTC. Its protein product is CASSQTEFEQFF.